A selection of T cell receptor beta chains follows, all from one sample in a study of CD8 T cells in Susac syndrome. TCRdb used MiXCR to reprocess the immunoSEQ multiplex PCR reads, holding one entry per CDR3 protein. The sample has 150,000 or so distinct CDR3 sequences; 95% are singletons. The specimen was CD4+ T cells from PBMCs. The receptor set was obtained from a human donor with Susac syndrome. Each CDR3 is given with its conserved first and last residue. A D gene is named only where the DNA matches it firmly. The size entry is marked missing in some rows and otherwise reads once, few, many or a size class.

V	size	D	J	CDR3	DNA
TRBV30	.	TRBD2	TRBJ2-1	CAWSVRGSGGAGQFF	TGTGCCTGGAGTGTACGGGGTAGCGGGGGGGCAGGACAGTTCTTC
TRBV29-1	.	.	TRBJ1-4	CSADSNEKLFF	TGCAGCGCCGACAGTAATGAAAAACTGTTTTTT
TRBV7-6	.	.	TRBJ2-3	CASSLLDYHTDTQYF	TGTGCCAGCAGCTTACTGGACTACCACACAGATACGCAGTATTTT
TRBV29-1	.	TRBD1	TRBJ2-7	CSVLRDRTYEQYF	TGCAGCGTCTTAAGGGACAGAACCTACGAGCAGTACTTC
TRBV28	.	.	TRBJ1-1	CASSLFGKPGAFF	TGTGCCAGCAGTTTATTCGGAAAACCTGGCGCTTTCTTT
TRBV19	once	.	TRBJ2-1	CASSIGRFEQFF	TGTGCCAGTAGTATAGGGAGGTTTGAGCAGTTCTTC
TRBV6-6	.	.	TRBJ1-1	CASSYSNTEAFF	TGTGCCAGCAGTTACTCGAACACTGAAGCTTTCTTT
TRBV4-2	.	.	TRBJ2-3	CASSQSPLALSTDTQYF	TGTGCCAGCAGCCAATCTCCCCTAGCGCTAAGCACAGATACGCAGTATTTT
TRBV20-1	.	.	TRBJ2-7	CSARYELPGPTPLYEQYF	TGCAGTGCTAGATATGAACTTCCCGGACCAACTCCTCTCTACGAGCAGTACTTC
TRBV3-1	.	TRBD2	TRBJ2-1	CASSQGLASSYNEQFF	TGTGCCAGCAGCCAAGGACTAGCGAGCTCCTACAATGAGCAGTTCTTC
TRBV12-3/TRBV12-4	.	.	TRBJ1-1	CASSLNEVNTEAFF	TGTGCCAGCAGTTTAAATGAGGTTAACACTGAAGCTTTCTTT
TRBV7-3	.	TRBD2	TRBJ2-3	CASSSGLVSDTQYF	TGTGCCAGCAGCTCCGGACTAGTATCAGATACGCAGTATTTT
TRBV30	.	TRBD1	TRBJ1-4	CAWNRDRAGEKLFF	TGTGCCTGGAATCGGGACAGGGCGGGTGAAAAACTGTTTTTT
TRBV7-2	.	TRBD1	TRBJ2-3	CASSLGQGRTDTQYF	TGTGCCAGCAGCCTGGGACAGGGGCGCACAGATACGCAGTATTTT
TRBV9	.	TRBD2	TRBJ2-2	CASSVLAGRNTGELFF	TGTGCCAGCAGCGTACTAGCGGGGCGAAACACCGGGGAGCTGTTTTTT
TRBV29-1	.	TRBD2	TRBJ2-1	CSVGARTSALYNEQFF	TGCAGCGTCGGAGCACGGACTAGCGCGTTATACAATGAGCAGTTCTTC
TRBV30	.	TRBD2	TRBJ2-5	CAWSTGLAGETQYF	TGTGCCTGGAGTACCGGACTAGCGGGGGAGACCCAGTACTTC